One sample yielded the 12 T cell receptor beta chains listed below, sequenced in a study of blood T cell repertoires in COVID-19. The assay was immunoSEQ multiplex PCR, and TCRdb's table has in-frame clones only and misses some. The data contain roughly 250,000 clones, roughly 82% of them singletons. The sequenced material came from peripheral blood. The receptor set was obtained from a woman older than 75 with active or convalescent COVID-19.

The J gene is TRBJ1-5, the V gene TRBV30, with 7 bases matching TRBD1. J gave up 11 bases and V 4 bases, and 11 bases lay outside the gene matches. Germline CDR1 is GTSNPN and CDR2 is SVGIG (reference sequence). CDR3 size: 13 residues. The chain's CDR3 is CAWTGQAKGAQHF. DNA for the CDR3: TGTGCCTGGACCGGACAGGCCAAAGGGGCCCAGCATTTT.

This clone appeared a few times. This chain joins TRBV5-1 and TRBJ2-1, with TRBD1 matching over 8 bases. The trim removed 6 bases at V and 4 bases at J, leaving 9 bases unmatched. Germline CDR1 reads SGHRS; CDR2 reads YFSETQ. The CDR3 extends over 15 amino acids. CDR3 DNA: TGCGCCAGCAACGATCAGGGGGCGAATTACAATGAGCAGTTCTTC. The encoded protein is CASNDQGANYNEQFF. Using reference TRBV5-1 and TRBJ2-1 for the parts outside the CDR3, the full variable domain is KAGVTQTPRYLIKTRGQQVTLSCSPISGHRSVSWYQQTPGQGLQFLFEYFSETQRNKGNFPGRFSGRQFSNSRSEMNVSTLELGDSALYLCASNDQGANYNEQFFGPGTRLTVL.

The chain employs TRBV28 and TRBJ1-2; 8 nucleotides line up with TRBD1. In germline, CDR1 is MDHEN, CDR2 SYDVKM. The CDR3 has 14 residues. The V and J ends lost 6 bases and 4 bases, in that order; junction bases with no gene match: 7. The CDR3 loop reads CASSTGQGSYGYTF. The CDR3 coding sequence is TGTGCCAGCAGCACTGGACAGGGTAGCTATGGCTACACCTTC.

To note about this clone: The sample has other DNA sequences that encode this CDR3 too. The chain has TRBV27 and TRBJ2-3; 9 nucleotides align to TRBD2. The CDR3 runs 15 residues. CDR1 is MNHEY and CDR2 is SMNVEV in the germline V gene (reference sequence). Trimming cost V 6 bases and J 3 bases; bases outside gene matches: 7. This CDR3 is CASSFSLAGTDTQYF. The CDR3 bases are TGTGCCAGCAGCTTCAGTCTAGCGGGGACAGATACGCAGTATTTT.

The CDR3 protein is CASSYSGGVQYF. The CDR3 DNA follows: TGTGCCAGCAGTTACTCCGGGGGGGTCCAGTACTTC. The rearrangement uses TRBV6-5 and TRBJ2-5; TRBD2 agrees at 8 bases. Germline CDR1 and CDR2: MNHEY and SVGAGI. Unmatched junction bases numbered 1, after V lost 0 bases and J lost 10 bases. CDR3 size: 12 residues.

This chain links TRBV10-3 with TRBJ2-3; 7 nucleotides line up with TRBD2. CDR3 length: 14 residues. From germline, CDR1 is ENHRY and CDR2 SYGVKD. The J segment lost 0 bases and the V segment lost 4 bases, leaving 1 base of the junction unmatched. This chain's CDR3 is CAISVSGSTDTQYF. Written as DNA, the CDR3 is TGTGCCATCAGTGTTAGCGGGAGCACAGATACGCAGTATTTT.

In nucleotides, the CDR3 is TGCAGTGCTAGCCGGGTCCCCCAAGAGTTCTTC. Translated: CSASRVPQEFF. The chain carries TRBV20-1 and TRBJ2-1; D is ambiguous. Germline V gives CDR1 DFQATT, CDR2 SNEGSKA (reference sequence). Trimming took 3 bases from V and 14 from J, leaving 14 bases between them. This CDR3 has 11 residues.

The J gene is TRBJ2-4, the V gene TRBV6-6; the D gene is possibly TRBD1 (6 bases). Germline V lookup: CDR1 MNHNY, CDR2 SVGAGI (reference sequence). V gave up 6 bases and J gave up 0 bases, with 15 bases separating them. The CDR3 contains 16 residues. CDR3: CASRPQGSLAKNIQYF. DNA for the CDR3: TGTGCCAGCAGACCCCAGGGGTCCCTAGCCAAAAACATTCAGTACTTC.

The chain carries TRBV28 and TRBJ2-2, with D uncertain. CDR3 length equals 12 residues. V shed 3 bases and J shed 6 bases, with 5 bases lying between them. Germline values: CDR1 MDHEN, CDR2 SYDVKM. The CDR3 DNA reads TGTGCCAGCAGTTTGGCATCCGGGGAGCTGTTTTTT. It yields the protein CASSLASGELFF.

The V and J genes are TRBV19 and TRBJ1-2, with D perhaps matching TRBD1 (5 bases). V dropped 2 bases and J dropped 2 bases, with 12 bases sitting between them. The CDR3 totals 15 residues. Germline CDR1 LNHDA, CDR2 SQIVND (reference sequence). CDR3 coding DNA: TGTGCCAGTAGTATAATTGGGGGACTCAACTATGGCTACACCTTC. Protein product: CASSIIGGLNYGYTF.

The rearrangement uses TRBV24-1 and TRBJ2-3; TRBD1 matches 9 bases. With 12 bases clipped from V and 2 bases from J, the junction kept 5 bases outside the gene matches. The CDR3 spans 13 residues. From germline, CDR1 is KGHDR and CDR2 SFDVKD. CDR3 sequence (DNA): TGTGCCGCCGGGGACAGGGTCACAGATACGCAGTATTTT. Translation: CAAGDRVTDTQYF.

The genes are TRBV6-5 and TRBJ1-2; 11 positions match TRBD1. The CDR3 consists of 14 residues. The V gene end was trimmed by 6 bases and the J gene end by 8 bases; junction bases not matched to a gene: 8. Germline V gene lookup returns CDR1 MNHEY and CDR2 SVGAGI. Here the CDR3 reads CASRAGQGEGGYTF. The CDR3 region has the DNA TGTGCCAGCAGAGCGGGACAGGGGGAAGGAGGCTACACCTTC.